The T cell receptor beta chain described here comes from a study of early T cells in non-severe SARS-CoV-2 infection. Each CDR3 protein is one row after TCRdb ran MiXCR on the 5' RACE reads. The sample contains about 94,000 distinct CDR3 sequences, about 12% of which appear only once. CDR1 is SQVTM, CDR2 ANQGSEA, per germline. Trimming shortened V by 0 bases and J by 0 bases, and 4 bases separated the two germline ends. The CDR3 contains 13 residues. The receptor comes from an adult who was a healthcare worker with PCR-confirmed SARS-CoV-2 infection or an uninfected control (not recorded which). The chain has TRBV29-1 and TRBJ2-3; D unclear. Input material: whole blood. The CDR3 coding sequence is TGCAGCGTTGAAGATTACAGCACAGATACGCAGTATTTT. Translation gives CSVEDYSTDTQYF.